This note documents a single TCR beta chain sequence. Its specificity is unknown. Deletions cut 2 bases from V and 2 bases from J, with 12 bases between. CDR3 length: 15 amino acids. In germline, CDR1 is SGHTS, CDR2 YDEGEE. This specimen comes from a study of lymphopenia after photon versus proton radiotherapy. General study results and limits: Relative stability marked proton patients; photon patients lost diversity and naive cells. After lymphocyte nadir, photon-treated repertoires showed oligoclonal expansion, especially CD8+ Temra. Survival link was tested only in deceased patients; proton benefit remains a possibility.

Assay: immunoSEQ multiplex PCR; the TCRdb copy retains only in-frame clones and omits some. Of more than 60,000 clones listed, about 86% were seen once; the top ten hold roughly 2.3%. The V call is TRBV5-8, the J call TRBJ2-3; no clear D. The sequence was obtained from a man between 40 and 49 years old with gastric cancer. The input for sequencing was peripheral blood, taken from a patient treated with photon-based radiotherapy. The DNA for the CDR3 is TGTGCCAGCAGCTTAGGCTGGTCAGACACAGATACGCAGTATTTT. Translated, it gives CASSLGWSDTDTQYF.